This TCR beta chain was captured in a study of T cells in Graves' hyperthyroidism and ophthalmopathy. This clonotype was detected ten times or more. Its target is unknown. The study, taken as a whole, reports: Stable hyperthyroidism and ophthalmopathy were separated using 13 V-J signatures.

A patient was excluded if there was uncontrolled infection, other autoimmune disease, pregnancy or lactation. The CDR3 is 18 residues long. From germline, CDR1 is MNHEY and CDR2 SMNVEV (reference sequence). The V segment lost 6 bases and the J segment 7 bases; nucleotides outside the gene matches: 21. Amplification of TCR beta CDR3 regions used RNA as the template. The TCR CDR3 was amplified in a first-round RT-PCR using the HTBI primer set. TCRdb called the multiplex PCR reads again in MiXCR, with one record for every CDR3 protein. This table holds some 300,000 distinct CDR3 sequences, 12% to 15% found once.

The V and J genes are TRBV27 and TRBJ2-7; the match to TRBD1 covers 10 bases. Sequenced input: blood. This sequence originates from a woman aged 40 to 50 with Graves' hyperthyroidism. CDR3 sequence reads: CASSALLPTGGAVREQYF. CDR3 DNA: TGTGCCAGCAGCGCCTTACTTCCGACAGGGGGCGCTGTGCGTGAGCAGTACTTC.